The clone carrying this TCR beta chain was picked up a small number of times. Antigen unknown. The CDR3 is 17 amino acids. Trimming took off 3 bases at V and 2 bases at J, with 18 bases between the two ends. The TCR cDNA carried a universal primer site and UMIs from 5'RACE template switching. TCRdb fed the 5' RACE reads into MiXCR, producing one record per CDR3 protein. Of hundreds of thousands of distinct CDR3 sequences listed, about 8.7% were seen once; the top ten hold approximately 18%. This sample was included in a study of T cells after yellow fever vaccination. About the research overall: The authors prepared low-cell-number fractions using SMART-Seq v4 Ultra Low Input.

General study results and limits: Reappearing after the booster were most of the clones from primary vaccination (around 96% CD4, 88% CD8). A secondary response was less intense yet reached its peak sooner, at day 5 versus 15.

The gene calls are TRBV12-3 or TRBV12-4 and TRBJ2-3; no reliable D call. This TCR derives from a man aged 18 to 29 who received the YFV17D yellow fever vaccine. The specimen comprised PBMCs, sampled on the day of the first yellow fever vaccination. DNA for the CDR3: TGTGCCAGCAGTTTTGGATTCCAATGGGAATACACAGATACGCAGTATTTT. Its translation: CASSFGFQWEYTDTQYF.